Following are 32 T cell receptor beta chains from one sample sequenced in a study of early T cells in non-severe SARS-CoV-2 infection. Each CDR3 protein is one row after TCRdb ran MiXCR on the 5' RACE reads. The sample yields roughly 45,000 distinct CDR3 sequences, 12% seen once. The sequenced sample consisted of whole blood. The receptors come from an adult who was a healthcare worker with PCR-confirmed SARS-CoV-2 infection or an uninfected control (not recorded which).

This clonotype was recorded many times. The rearrangement joins TRBV20-1 to TRBJ2-1, with TRBD2 identical over 9 bases. Germline CDR1 and CDR2: DFQATT and SNEGSKA (reference sequence). This CDR3 is 16 amino acids long. The V segment lost 1 base and the J segment 4 bases; nucleotides outside the gene matches: 8. CDR3 bases: TGCAGTGCTAGAGCCCTCGGGAGCGGGGGGTACAATGAGCAGTTCTTC. Protein sequence: CSARALGSGGYNEQFF.

The gene calls are TRBV6-6 and TRBJ1-6, with TRBD1 matching 9 bases. This CDR3 region has 14 residues. With V trimmed by 6 bases and J by 9 bases, 6 bases remained unmatched. Germline CDR1 and CDR2: MNHNY and SVGAGI (reference sequence). CDR3 DNA sequence: TGTGCCAGCAGCCGGACAGGGGACGGTTCACCCCTCCACTTT. Translating it yields CASSRTGDGSPLHF.

This clonotype was counted at least ten times. V gene TRBV24-1 combines with J gene TRBJ1-2; 8 positions match TRBD1. This CDR3 spans 14 amino acids. The germline V gene encodes CDR1 KGHDR and CDR2 SFDVKD. J lost 4 bases, V lost 5 bases, and 5 bases had no gene match. The CDR3 region has the DNA TGTGCCACCAGTGCCCGACAGGGGTCCTATGGCTACACCTTC. Its protein is CATSARQGSYGYTF.

The rearrangement uses TRBV12-3 or TRBV12-4 and TRBJ2-7; D possibly uses TRBD1 or TRBD2 (5 bases each). This CDR3 region has 14 residues. The V end was cut by 0 bases, the J end by 6 bases, with 12 bases between. The CDR3 coding sequence is TGTGCCAGCAGTTTAGCAGGAAGGGGACGCGAGCAGTACTTC. Its translation is CASSLAGRGREQYF.

At least ten counts were recorded for this clonotype. This chain links TRBV9 with TRBJ2-1; the D gene is possibly TRBD1 (6 bases). The V end was cut by 0 bases, the J end by 6 bases, with 10 bases between. This CDR3 has 14 amino acids. CDR1 and CDR2 from the germline V gene are SGDLS and YYNGEE. The CDR3 coding sequence is TGTGCCAGCAGCGTAGATCAGGGGAGCAATGAGCAGTTCTTC. Protein: CASSVDQGSNEQFF.

The table lists this clonotype with a few counts. The V gene is TRBV5-1, the J gene TRBJ2-7; TRBD1 matches 9 bases. Germline V CDR1 and CDR2: SGHRS, YFSETQ. J was trimmed by 7 bases and V by 5 bases; bases with no gene match: 10. This CDR3 comprises 14 residues. The CDR3 nucleotides are TGCGCCAGCAGAAACTCCGGGACAGGGCGAGAGCAGTACTTC. Amino acids: CASRNSGTGREQYF.

This clonotype was picked up many times. This chain links TRBV13 with TRBJ2-2; 11 bases are shared with TRBD2. The trim removed 1 base at V and 3 bases at J, leaving 4 bases unmatched. This CDR3 is built from 17 residues. Germline CDR1 is PRHDT and CDR2 is FYEKMQ (reference sequence). CDR3 nucleotides: TGTGCCAGCAGCTTAGTACTAGCGGGAGTAGACACCGGGGAGCTGTTTTTT. This encodes CASSLVLAGVDTGELFF.

This chain uses TRBV18 with TRBJ2-6, with TRBD1 matching over 11 bases. Trimming took 4 bases from V and 4 from J; bases not matched to a gene: 6. The length of the CDR3 is 17 residues. Germline loops: CDR1 KGHSH, CDR2 LQKENI. CDR3 protein: CASSLRTGGGGANVLTF. DNA for the CDR3: TGTGCCAGCTCACTAAGGACAGGGGGCGGCGGGGCCAACGTCCTGACTTTC.

In its sample, this clonotype was seen many times. The rearrangement links TRBV20-1 to TRBJ1-1; D remains ambiguous. Trimming cost V 4 bases and J 10 bases, with 16 bases left between them. The CDR3 is made up of 12 amino acids. Germline-derived CDR1 and CDR2 are DFQATT and SNEGSKA (reference sequence). The CDR3 sequence is CSAIGLRTPAFF. CDR3 in DNA: TGCAGTGCTATAGGGTTGAGGACCCCAGCTTTCTTT.

V and J are TRBV4-1 and TRBJ2-1; 7 bases map to TRBD1. Unmatched junction bases numbered 5, after V lost 4 bases and J lost 2 bases. The CDR3 spans 15 residues. Looked up from germline, CDR1 is MGHRA and CDR2 is YSYEKL. This CDR3 reads CASSRETGTYNEQFF. The CDR3 coding sequence is TGCGCCAGCAGCCGAGAGACAGGGACCTACAATGAGCAGTTCTTC.

The chain is built from TRBV29-1 and TRBJ1-1; D is ambiguous. Trimming pared 7 bases from V and 0 bases from J, leaving 9 bases between. The CDR3 extends over 12 amino acids. Germline loops: CDR1 SQVTM, CDR2 ANQGSEA. The CDR3 loop reads CSGRRLNTEAFF. CDR3 in DNA: TGCAGCGGCCGGCGGTTGAACACTGAAGCTTTCTTT.

This clonotype came up many times. This chain joins TRBV5-5 and TRBJ1-1, with D uncertain. CDR1 and CDR2 (germline): SGHKS, YYEKEE (reference sequence). Trimming pared 2 bases from V and 1 base from J, leaving 12 bases between. The CDR3 runs 15 residues. CDR3 protein: CASSFGMMENTEAFF. In DNA, the CDR3 is TGTGCCAGCAGCTTTGGGATGATGGAGAACACTGAAGCTTTCTTT.

The chain couples TRBV24-1 to TRBJ2-1, with 14 nucleotides matching TRBD2. The CDR3 sequence is 15 residues long. With V trimmed by 2 bases and J by 7 bases, 0 bases remained unmatched. Germline V gene lookup returns CDR1 KGHDR and CDR2 SFDVKD. The CDR3 is CATSDWTSGRNEQFF. The DNA of the CDR3 is TGTGCCACCAGTGATTGGACTAGCGGGAGGAATGAGCAGTTCTTC.

This clonotype has ten or more counts. The rearrangement links TRBV6-5 to TRBJ2-7, with TRBD2 matching 10 bases. Losses at the gene ends were 4 bases for V and 4 bases for J; bases not matched to a gene: 10. Germline assignment: CDR1 MNHEY and CDR2 SVGAGI. The CDR3 totals 16 residues. The CDR3 region is CASSFSIGLAVYEQYF. The CDR3 DNA is TGTGCCAGCAGTTTCTCGATCGGACTAGCGGTTTACGAGCAGTACTTC.

The chain carries TRBV9 and TRBJ2-7, with 7 bases that match TRBD2. With 4 bases clipped from V and 5 bases from J, the junction kept 12 bases outside the gene matches. The CDR3 spans 15 residues. Germline CDR1 SGDLS, CDR2 YYNGEE. The CDR3 reads CASSLRDAGRNEQYF. In DNA, the CDR3 is TGTGCCAGCAGCCTCCGGGACGCCGGGAGGAACGAGCAGTACTTC.

Turning to this clonotype: A single base separates this from a much larger clone, so it may be a read error. The gene calls are TRBV6-2 or TRBV6-3 and TRBJ2-3, with D perhaps given as TRBD1 or TRBD2 (7 bases each). This CDR3 contains 16 residues. Trimming shortened V by 6 bases and J by 5 bases, and 21 bases separated the two germline ends. Germline values: CDR1 MNHEY, CDR2 SVGEGT. The CDR3 DNA is TGTGCCAGCAGAGAACTAGCGAGGGGGCCTGGAGATACGCAGTATTTT. It yields the protein CASRELARGPGDTQYF.

This clonotype was detected ten times or more. The V call is TRBV6-2 or TRBV6-3, the J call TRBJ2-5; the D gene is possibly TRBD1 (5 bases). With 4 bases removed from V and 0 bases from J, the gap between germline ends came to 6 bases. The CDR3 extends over 13 amino acids. The germline gives CDR1 MNHEY, CDR2 SVGEGT. CDR3 residues: CASSWGYQETQYF. For the CDR3, the DNA is TGTGCCAGCAGTTGGGGCTACCAAGAGACCCAGTACTTC.

Ten or more counts support this clonotype. This rearrangement joins TRBV7-2 to TRBJ1-5, with D possibly being TRBD1 (6 bases). The CDR3 length is 15 residues. Germline-derived CDR1 and CDR2 are SGHTA and FQGNSA. V was shortened by 1 base and J by 1 base, with 8 bases between the two germline ends. DNA of the CDR3: TGTGCCAGCAGCTTAGAGGGGGGAAGCAATCAGCCCCAGCATTTT. The encoded protein is CASSLEGGSNQPQHF.

This clonotype showed up just a few times. The V call is TRBV6-1, the J call TRBJ2-5, with D hard to call. Germline lookup yields CDR1 MNHNS and CDR2 SASEGT. This CDR3 is built from 15 residues. Trimming stripped 2 bases from V and 5 bases from J, with 15 bases between. The CDR3 sequence is CASSESPGWRETQYF. CDR3 nucleotide sequence: TGTGCCAGCAGTGAAAGTCCCGGGTGGCGGGAGACCCAGTACTTC.

This clonotype has only one observation. The chain links TRBV20-1 to TRBJ2-7, with 7 bases identical to TRBD2. The CDR3 spans 14 residues. The germline gives CDR1 DFQATT, CDR2 SNEGSKA (reference sequence). V trimming: 1 base; J trimming: 2 bases; junction bases outside the gene matches: 5. The CDR3 nucleotides are TGCAGTGCTAGAGTGACTAGCTCGACCTACGAGCAGTACTTC. It specifies CSARVTSSTYEQYF.

This clonotype has ten or more counts. The chain recombines TRBV29-1 with TRBJ1-1; D is perhaps TRBD1 (6 bases). CDR3 length: 12 residues. V was shortened by 6 bases and J by 12 bases, with 20 bases between the two germline ends. Germline V lookup: CDR1 SQVTM, CDR2 ANQGSEA. CDR3 in amino acids: CSVTRGQRRPFF. In DNA form, the CDR3 reads TGCAGCGTGACCAGGGGACAACGTCGTCCTTTCTTT.

This clonotype occurred many times. The chain has TRBV4-3 and TRBJ1-1; D gene ambiguous. This CDR3 is built from 14 residues. Germline-derived CDR1 and CDR2 are LGHNA and YSLEER. The ends were cut back, 2 bases at V and 1 base at J, with 8 bases in the middle. The CDR3 region is CASSQMATNTEAFF. Written as DNA, the CDR3 is TGCGCCAGCAGCCAAATGGCGACGAACACTGAAGCTTTCTTT.

Ten or more counts support this clonotype. The DNA of the CDR3 is TGTGCCAGCAGTGAAGCCTGGTCCCCGGGATCGTCCTACGAGCAGTACTTC. It translates to CASSEAWSPGSSYEQYF. The chain has TRBV6-1 and TRBJ2-7, with D perhaps matching TRBD2 (5 bases). Between the trimmed V and J ends, which lost 0 bases and 1 base, there was a span of 16 bases. CDR1 and CDR2 (germline): MNHNS, SASEGT. The CDR3 loop spans 17 amino acids.

This clonotype was detected only a few times. The V call is TRBV7-6, the J call TRBJ2-5; maybe TRBD2 (6 bases). The CDR3 sequence is 14 residues long. The V end lost 8 bases, the J end lost 5 bases, and 18 bases lay between the germline ends. Germline V gives CDR1 SGHVS, CDR2 FNYEAQ. The CDR3 sequence: CASCDSVGGETQYF. In nucleotides, the CDR3 is TGTGCCAGCTGCGATAGCGTCGGAGGGGAGACCCAGTACTTC.

This clonotype was counted only a few times. The chain has TRBV9 and TRBJ2-7; D might be TRBD1 (6 bases). The germline V gene has CDR1 SGDLS and CDR2 YYNGEE. V lost 0 bases and J lost 2, with 9 bases in between. This CDR3 is built from 14 residues. CDR3 DNA sequence: TGTGCCAGCAGCGTAGGGCAGGGGACCTACGAGCAGTACTTC. Translated: CASSVGQGTYEQYF.

This clonotype was observed many times. V usage is TRBV28 and J usage is TRBJ1-6; D uncertain. Trimming removed 6 bases from V and 0 bases from J, with 18 bases in between. Germline V gene lookup returns CDR1 MDHEN and CDR2 SYDVKM. The CDR3 has 18 amino acids. CDR3 loop: CASRGASTASSYNSPLHF. As DNA, the CDR3 is TGTGCCAGCAGGGGTGCCTCGACGGCCAGCTCCTATAATTCACCCCTCCACTTT.

In this sample, this clonotype turned up many times. The rearrangement joins TRBV13 to TRBJ1-6; TRBD1 matches 7 bases. The germline CDR1 and CDR2 sequences are PRHDT and FYEKMQ (reference sequence). The CDR3 is 14 amino acids. V dropped 3 bases and J dropped 13; count of bases not matched to a gene: 9. The DNA for the CDR3 is TGTGCCAGCAGCTTGACAGGGTCCCTCTCTCCCCTCCACTTT. Its translation: CASSLTGSLSPLHF.

The table lists this clonotype with many counts. The chain uses TRBV5-6 and TRBJ1-4, with D hard to call. The length of the CDR3 is 15 residues. V shed 4 bases and J shed 7 bases, with 17 bases lying between them. The germline V gene encodes CDR1 SGHDT and CDR2 YYEEEE. CDR3 residues: CASSLTREGIEKLFF. Here the CDR3 DNA reads TGTGCCAGCAGCCTAACGCGCGAGGGAATTGAAAAACTGTTTTTT.

Only a few counts were recorded for this clonotype. This chain uses TRBV7-2 with TRBJ2-1; 11 nucleotides match TRBD2. Germline CDR1 SGHTA, CDR2 FQGNSA. V lost 5 bases to trimming and J lost 4 bases; unmatched junction nucleotides: 4. The CDR3 sequence is 15 residues long. The CDR3 sequence is CASSTGTSGYNEQFF. For the CDR3, the DNA is TGTGCCAGCAGCACCGGGACTAGCGGATACAATGAGCAGTTCTTC.

This clonotype came up a few times. The chain links TRBV12-3 or TRBV12-4 to TRBJ2-7; TRBD2 matches at 10 bases. The CDR3 contains 14 residues. V lost 6 bases to trimming and J lost 5 bases; unmatched junction nucleotides: 7. CDR3 DNA: TGTGCCAGCAGCCCTAGCGGGAGTACGAACGAGCAGTACTTC. Protein: CASSPSGSTNEQYF.

This clonotype turned up a few times. The V gene is TRBV13, the J gene TRBJ1-1; a possible D gene is TRBD1 (6 bases). The CDR3 runs to 13 residues. The V end lost 3 bases, the J end lost 5 bases, and 10 bases lay between the germline ends. CDR1 and CDR2 (germline): PRHDT, FYEKMQ (reference sequence). CDR3 residues: CASSFNRETEAFF. The CDR3 nucleotides are TGTGCCAGCAGCTTTAACAGGGAGACTGAAGCTTTCTTT.

This clonotype has at least ten counts. The rearrangement joins TRBV11-2 to TRBJ2-7; D not certain. V dropped 6 bases and J dropped 3 bases, with 9 bases sitting between them. CDR3 length: 12 amino acids. Germline V lookup: CDR1 SGHAT, CDR2 FQNNGV. Here the CDR3 DNA reads TGTGCCAGCAGTCCCGACCTCTACGAGCAGTACTTC. This encodes CASSPDLYEQYF.